Here is one T cell receptor (beta chain) with its context. Germline CDR1 and CDR2: LGHNA and YSLEER. The CDR3 extends over 17 amino acids. The germline V and J ends were trimmed by 0 bases and 5 bases, with 16 bases remaining between them. PBMCs were isolated at a quantity of at least 7 million per sample. PCR was performed a second time for about 7 to 11 cycles using a sample-barcoded 5' primer and a J-beta primer mix. Each cDNA molecule was tagged by a template-switch adaptor with 12 random nucleotides. No fewer than 3 million CDR3-containing paired-end reads came from each sample. TCRdb reprocessed the 5' RACE reads with MiXCR, giving one entry per CDR3 protein. In the table there are approximately 1.5 million distinct CDR3 sequences, 40% to 45% of which are singletons. The data derive from a study of blood T cells in healthy people across ages. Study at large: Template switching retrieved approximately one barcoded beta molecule for each two T cells.

The sample taken for sequencing was blood. The clonotype was recovered from a woman aged 18 to 35 in good health. The V and J genes are TRBV4-3 and TRBJ2-2, with a tentative D call TRBD2 (6 bases). CDR3 in DNA: TGCGCCAGCAGCCAAGATATGTGGGACTTAGGTACCGGGGAGCTGTTTTTT. Translation: CASSQDMWDLGTGELFF.